This T cell receptor beta chain was captured by sequencing in a study of cytomegalovirus exposure and HLA in healthy donors. 60 Vbeta and 13 Jbeta primers were used in PCR. Data came from immunoSEQ multiplex PCR; TCRdb stores just in-frame clones and leaves some out. The sample consists of approximately 120,000 clones, around 78% of them appearing once. The CDR3 has 14 amino acids. Per germline, CDR1 SGHAT and CDR2 FQNNGV. V was clipped by 3 bases and J by 5 bases; unmatched bases: 3. This clone was observed once. The sample taken for sequencing was PBMCs. The chain couples TRBV11-2 to TRBJ2-3, with 9 bases that match TRBD1. The source of this sequence is a man aged 18-30 years in good health and CMV-seropositive. The CDR3 region has the DNA TGTGCCAGCAGCTTTACAGGGGGCAAAGATACGCAGTATTTT. Protein product: CASSFTGGKDTQYF.